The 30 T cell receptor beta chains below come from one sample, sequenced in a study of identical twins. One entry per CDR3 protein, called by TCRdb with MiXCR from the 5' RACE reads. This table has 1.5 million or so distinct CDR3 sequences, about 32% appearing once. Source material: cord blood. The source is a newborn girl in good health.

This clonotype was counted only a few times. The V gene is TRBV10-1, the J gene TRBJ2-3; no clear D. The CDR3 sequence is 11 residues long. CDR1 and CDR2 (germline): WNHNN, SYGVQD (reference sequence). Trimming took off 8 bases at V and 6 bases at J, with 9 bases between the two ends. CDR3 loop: CASGRLDTQYF. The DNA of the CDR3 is TGCGCCAGCGGACGGTTGGATACGCAGTATTTT.

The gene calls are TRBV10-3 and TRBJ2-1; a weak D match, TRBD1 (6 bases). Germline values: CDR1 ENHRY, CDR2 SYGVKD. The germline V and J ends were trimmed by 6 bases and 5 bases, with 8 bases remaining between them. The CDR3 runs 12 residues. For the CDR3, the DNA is TGTGCCATCAGATGGGACAACAATGAGCAGTTCTTC. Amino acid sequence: CAIRWDNNEQFF.

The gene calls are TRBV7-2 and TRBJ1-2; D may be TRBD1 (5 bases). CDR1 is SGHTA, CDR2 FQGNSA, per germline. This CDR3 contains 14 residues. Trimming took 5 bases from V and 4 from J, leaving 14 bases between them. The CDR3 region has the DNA TGTGCCAGCAGCCTCACTCGGGGCTCCTATGGCTACACCTTC. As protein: CASSLTRGSYGYTF.

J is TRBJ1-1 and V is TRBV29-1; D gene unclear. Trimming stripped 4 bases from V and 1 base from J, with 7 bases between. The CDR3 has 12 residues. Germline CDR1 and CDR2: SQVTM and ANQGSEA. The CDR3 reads CSVVGRNTEAFF. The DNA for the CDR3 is TGCAGCGTTGTGGGAAGGAACACTGAAGCTTTCTTT.

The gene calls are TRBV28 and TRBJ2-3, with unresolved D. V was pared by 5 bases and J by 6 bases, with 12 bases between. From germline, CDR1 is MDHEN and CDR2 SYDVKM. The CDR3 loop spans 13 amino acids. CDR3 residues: CASSIPFADTQYF. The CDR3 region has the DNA TGTGCCAGCAGTATCCCCTTTGCGGATACGCAGTATTTT.

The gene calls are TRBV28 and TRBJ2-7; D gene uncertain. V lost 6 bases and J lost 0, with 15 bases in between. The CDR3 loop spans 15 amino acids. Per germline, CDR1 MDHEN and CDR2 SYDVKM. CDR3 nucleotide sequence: TGTGCCAGCAGCCCCGGACGTCCGAGCTCCTACGAGCAGTACTTC. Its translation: CASSPGRPSSYEQYF. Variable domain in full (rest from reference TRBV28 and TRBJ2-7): DVKVTQSSRYLVKRTGEKVFLECVQDMDHENMFWYRQDPGLGLRLIYFSYDVKMKEKGDIPEGYSVSREKKERFSLILESASTNQTSMYLCASSPGRPSSYEQYFGPGTRLTVT.

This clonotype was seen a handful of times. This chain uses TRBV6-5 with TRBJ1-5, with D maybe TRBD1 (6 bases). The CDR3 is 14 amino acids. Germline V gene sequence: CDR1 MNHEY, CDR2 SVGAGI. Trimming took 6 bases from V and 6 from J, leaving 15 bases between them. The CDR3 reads CASRDSFSGQPQHF. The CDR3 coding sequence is TGTGCCAGCAGGGACAGTTTTAGTGGTCAGCCCCAGCATTTT.

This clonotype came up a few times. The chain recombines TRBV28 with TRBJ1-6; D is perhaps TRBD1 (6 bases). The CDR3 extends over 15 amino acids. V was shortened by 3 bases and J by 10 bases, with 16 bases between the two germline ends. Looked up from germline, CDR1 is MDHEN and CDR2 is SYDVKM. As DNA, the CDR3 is TGTGCCAGCAGTTTGTACAGGGCGATTGGGTCACCCCTCCACTTT. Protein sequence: CASSLYRAIGSPLHF.

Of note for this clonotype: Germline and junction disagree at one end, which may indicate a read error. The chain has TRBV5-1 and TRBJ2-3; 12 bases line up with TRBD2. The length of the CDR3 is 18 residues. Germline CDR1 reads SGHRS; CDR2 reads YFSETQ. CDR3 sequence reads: CASSSSRTSGTSTYTQYF. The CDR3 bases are TGCGCCAGCAGCTCTTCTAGGACTAGCGGGACTAGCACATATACGCAGTATTTT.

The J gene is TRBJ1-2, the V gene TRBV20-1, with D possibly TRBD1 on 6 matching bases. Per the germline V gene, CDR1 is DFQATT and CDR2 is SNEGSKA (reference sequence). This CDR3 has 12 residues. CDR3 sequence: CTSGGPDYGYTF. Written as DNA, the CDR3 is TGCACATCCGGGGGGCCGGACTATGGCTACACCTTC.

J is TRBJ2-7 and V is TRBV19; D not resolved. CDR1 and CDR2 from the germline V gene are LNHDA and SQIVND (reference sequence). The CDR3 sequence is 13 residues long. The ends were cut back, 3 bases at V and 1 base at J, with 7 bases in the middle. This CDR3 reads CASSMVPSYEQYF. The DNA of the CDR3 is TGTGCCAGTAGTATGGTCCCTTCCTACGAGCAGTACTTC.

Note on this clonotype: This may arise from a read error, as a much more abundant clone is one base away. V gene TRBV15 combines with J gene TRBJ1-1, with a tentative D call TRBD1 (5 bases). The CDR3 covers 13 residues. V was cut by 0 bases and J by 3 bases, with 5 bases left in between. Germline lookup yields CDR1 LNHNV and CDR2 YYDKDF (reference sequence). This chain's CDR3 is CATSRDRDTEAFF. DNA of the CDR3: TGTGCCACCAGCAGAGACAGGGACACTGAAGCTTTCTTT.

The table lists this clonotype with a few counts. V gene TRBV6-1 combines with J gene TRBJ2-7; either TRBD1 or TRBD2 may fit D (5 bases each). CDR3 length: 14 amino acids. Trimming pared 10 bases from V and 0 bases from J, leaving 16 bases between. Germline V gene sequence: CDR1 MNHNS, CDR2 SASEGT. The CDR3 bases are TGTGCCACCTTAAGGGGCCGGGACTCCTACGAGCAGTACTTC. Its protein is CATLRGRDSYEQYF.

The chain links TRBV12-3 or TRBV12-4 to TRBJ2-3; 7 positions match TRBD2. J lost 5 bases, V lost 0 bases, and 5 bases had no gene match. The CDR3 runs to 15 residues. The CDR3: CASSLAVVAGDTQYF. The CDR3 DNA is TGTGCCAGCAGTTTAGCCGTGGTAGCGGGAGATACGCAGTATTTT.

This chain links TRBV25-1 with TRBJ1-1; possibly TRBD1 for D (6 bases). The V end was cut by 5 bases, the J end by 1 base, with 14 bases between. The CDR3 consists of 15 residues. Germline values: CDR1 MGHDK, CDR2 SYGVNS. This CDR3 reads CASSPIEGQNTEAFF. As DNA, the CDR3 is TGTGCCAGCAGTCCAATAGAGGGACAGAACACTGAAGCTTTCTTT.

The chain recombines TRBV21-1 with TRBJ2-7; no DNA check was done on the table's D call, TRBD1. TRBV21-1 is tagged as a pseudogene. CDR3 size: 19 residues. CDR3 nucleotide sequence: TGTGCCAGCAGCAAAGCATCTGTGACAGATTTAGGGGCTAACTACGAGCAGTACTTC. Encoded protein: CASSKASVTDLGANYEQYF.

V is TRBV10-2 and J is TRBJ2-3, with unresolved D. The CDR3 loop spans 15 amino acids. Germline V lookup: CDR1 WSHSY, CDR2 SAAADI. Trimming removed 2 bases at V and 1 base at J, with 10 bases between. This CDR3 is CASSENLAGTDTQYF. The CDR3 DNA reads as TGCGCCAGCAGTGAGAATCTTGCCGGCACAGATACGCAGTATTTT.

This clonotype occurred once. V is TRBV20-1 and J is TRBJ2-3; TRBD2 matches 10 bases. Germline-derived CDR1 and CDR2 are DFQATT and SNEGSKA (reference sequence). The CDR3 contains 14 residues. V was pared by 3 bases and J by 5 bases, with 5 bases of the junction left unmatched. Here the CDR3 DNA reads TGCAGTGCTAGCCAGACTAGCGGGCTAGATACGCAGTATTTT. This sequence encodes CSASQTSGLDTQYF.

This CDR3 reads CSARDFFSSTDTQYF. The CDR3 bases are TGCAGTGCTAGAGATTTTTTTAGCAGCACAGATACGCAGTATTTT. The chain uses TRBV20-1 and TRBJ2-3, with no clear D. The CDR3 is made up of 15 amino acids. The germline CDR1 and CDR2 sequences are DFQATT and SNEGSKA (reference sequence). V shed 0 bases and J shed 0 bases, with 10 bases lying between them.

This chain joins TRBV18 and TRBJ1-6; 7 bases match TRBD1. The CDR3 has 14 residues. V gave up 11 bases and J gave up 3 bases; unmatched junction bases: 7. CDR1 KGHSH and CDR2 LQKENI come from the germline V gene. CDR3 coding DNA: TGTGCCTCAGGGGACAGCTACTATAATTCACCCCTCCACTTT. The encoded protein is CASGDSYYNSPLHF.

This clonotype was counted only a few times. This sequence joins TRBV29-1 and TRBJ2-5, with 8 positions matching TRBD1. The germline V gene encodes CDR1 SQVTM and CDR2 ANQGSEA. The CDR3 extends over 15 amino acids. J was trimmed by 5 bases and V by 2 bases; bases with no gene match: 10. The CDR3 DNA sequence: TGCAGCGTTGAATCCAGGGGGCACCTGGGGGAGACCCAGTACTTC. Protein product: CSVESRGHLGETQYF.

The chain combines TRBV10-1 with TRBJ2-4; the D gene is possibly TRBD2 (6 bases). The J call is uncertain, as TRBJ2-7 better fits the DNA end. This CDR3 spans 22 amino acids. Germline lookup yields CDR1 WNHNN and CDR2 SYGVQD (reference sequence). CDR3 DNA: TGCGCCAGCACCGAGGTCGGCCTCGGGAGTCGCATGTCGGGTTTTAGGCCGTACGAGCAGTACTTC. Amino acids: CASTEVGLGSRMSGFRPYEQYF.

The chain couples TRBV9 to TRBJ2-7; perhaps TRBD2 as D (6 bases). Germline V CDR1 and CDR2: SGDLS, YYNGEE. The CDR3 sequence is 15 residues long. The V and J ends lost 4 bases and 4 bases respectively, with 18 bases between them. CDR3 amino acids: CASSPMSGSFYEQYF. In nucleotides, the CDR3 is TGTGCCAGCAGCCCTATGAGCGGGTCCTTTTACGAGCAGTACTTC.

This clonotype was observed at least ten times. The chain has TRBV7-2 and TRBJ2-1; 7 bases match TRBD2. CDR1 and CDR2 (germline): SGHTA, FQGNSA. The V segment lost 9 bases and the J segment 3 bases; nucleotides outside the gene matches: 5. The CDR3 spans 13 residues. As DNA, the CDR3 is TGTGCCAGTTCTCTAGCGGACTACAATGAGCAGTTCTTC. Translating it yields CASSLADYNEQFF.

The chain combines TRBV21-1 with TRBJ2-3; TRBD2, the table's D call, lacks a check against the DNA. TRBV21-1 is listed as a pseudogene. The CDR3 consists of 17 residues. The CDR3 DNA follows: TGTGCCAGCAGCAAATGGGAGAACAGGGAGGGAGCAGATACGCAGTATTTT. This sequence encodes CASSKWENREGADTQYF.

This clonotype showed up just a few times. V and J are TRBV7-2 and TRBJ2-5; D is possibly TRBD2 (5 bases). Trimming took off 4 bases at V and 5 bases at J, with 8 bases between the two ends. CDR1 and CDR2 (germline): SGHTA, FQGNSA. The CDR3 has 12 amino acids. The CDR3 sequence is CASSWPGETQYF. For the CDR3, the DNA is TGTGCCAGCAGCTGGCCGGGGGAGACCCAGTACTTC.

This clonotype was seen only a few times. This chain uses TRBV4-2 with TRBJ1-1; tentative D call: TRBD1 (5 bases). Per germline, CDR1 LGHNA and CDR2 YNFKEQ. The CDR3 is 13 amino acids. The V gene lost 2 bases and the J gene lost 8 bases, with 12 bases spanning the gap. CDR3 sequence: CASSQFLRQEAFF. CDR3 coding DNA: TGTGCCAGCAGCCAATTCTTACGACAGGAAGCTTTCTTT.

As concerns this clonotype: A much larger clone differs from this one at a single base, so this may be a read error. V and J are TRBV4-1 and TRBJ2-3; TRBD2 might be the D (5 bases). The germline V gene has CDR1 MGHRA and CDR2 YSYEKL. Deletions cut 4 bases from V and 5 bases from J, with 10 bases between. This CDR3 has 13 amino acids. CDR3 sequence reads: CASSPGEKDTQYF. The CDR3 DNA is TGCGCCAGCAGCCCCGGGGAGAAAGATACGCAGTATTTT.

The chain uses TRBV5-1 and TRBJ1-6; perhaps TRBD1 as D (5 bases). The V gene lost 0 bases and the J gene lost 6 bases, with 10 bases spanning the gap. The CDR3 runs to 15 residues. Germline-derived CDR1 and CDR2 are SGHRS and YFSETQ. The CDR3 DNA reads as TGCGCCAGCAGCTTGGCCCTGACAGCTAATTCACCCCTCCACTTT. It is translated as CASSLALTANSPLHF.

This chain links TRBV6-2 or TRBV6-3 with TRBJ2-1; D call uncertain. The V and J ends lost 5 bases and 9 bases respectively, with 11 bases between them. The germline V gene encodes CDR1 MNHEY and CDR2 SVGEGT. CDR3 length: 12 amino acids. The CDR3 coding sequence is TGTGCCAGCAGTCACGACTGGGGTGAGCAGTTCTTC. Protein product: CASSHDWGEQFF.